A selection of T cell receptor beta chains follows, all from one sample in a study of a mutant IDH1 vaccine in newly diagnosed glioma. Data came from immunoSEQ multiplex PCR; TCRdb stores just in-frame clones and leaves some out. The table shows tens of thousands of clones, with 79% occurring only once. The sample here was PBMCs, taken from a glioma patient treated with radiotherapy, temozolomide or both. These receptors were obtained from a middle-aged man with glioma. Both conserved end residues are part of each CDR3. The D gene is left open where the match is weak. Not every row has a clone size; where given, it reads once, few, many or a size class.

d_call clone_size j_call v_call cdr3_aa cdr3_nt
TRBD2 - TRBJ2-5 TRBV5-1 CASSFSAGGHSVGETQYF TGCGCCAGCAGCTTTTCGGCGGGGGGGCATTCAGTAGGAGAGACCCAGTACTTC
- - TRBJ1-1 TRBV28 CASSFMNTEAFF TGTGCCAGCAGTTTCATGAACACTGAAGCTTTCTTT
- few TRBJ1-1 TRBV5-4 CASSLVGKTMNTEAFF TGTGCCAGCAGCTTGGTTGGAAAAACGATGAACACTGAAGCTTTCTTT
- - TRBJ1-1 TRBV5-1 CASSLGEGPGWTEAFF TGCGCCAGCAGCTTGGGCGAGGGCCCAGGATGGACTGAAGCTTTCTTT
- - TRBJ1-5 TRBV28 CASRKVNQPQHF TGTGCCAGCAGAAAGGTTAATCAGCCCCAGCATTTT
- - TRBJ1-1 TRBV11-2 CASSSRGVMNTEAFF TGTGCCAGCAGCTCCCGGGGTGTCATGAACACTGAAGCTTTCTTT
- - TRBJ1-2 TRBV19 CASSSGFGYTF TGTGCCAGTAGTTCGGGGTTTGGCTACACCTTC
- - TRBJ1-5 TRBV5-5 CASSSGDQPQHF TGTGCCAGCAGCTCAGGGGATCAGCCCCAGCATTTT
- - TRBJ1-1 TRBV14 CASSRGNTEAFF TGTGCCAGCTCCAGGGGGAACACTGAAGCTTTCTTT
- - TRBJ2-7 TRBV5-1 CASSSGVRRIHEQYF TGCGCCAGCAGCTCCGGGGTAAGGAGGATCCACGAGCAGTACTTC
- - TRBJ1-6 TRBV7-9 CASSLRGQGSSPLHF TGTGCCAGCAGCTTAAGGGGTCAGGGGAGTTCACCCCTCCACTTT
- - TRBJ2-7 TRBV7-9 CASISDRSYEQYF TGTGCCAGCATTTCAGACAGGTCTTACGAGCAGTACTTC
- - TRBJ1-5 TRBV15 CATGSRPKDNQPQHF TGTGCCACGGGTTCTAGGCCTAAGGATAATCAGCCCCAGCATTTT
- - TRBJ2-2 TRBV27 CATTSNTGELFF TGTGCCACCACGTCTAACACCGGGGAGCTGTTTTTT
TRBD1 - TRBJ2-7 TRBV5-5 CASLTGNNEQYF TGTGCCAGCCTGACAGGGAATAACGAGCAGTACTTC
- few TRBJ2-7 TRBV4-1 CASSYSQGGYEQYF TGCGCCAGCAGCTATTCTCAAGGGGGCTACGAGCAGTACTTC
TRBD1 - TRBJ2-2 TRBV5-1 CASRQQGADTGELFF TGCGCCAGCAGACAACAGGGGGCCGACACCGGGGAGCTGTTTTTT
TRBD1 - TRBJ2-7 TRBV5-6 CASSSIDRVTYEQYF TGTGCCAGCAGCTCGATTGACAGGGTCACCTACGAGCAGTACTTC
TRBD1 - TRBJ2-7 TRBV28 CASSSSPGQRSYEQYF TGTGCCAGCAGTAGCTCTCCGGGACAGCGGTCCTACGAGCAGTACTTC
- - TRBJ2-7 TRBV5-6 CASSLEQGHYEQYF TGTGCCAGCAGCTTGGAACAGGGTCATTACGAGCAGTACTTC
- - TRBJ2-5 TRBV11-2 CASSLAEGGWETQYF TGTGCCAGCAGCTTAGCAGAAGGAGGTTGGGAGACCCAGTACTTC
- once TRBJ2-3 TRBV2 CASRGVGDTQYF TGTGCCAGCCGAGGGGTGGGGGATACGCAGTATTTT
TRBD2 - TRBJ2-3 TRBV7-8 CASSLRTSGGAVDTQYF TGTGCCAGCAGCCTTCGGACTAGCGGGGGGGCCGTAGATACGCAGTATTTT
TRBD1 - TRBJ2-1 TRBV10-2 CASRKDRANEQFF TGCGCCAGCCGCAAGGACAGGGCTAATGAGCAGTTCTTC
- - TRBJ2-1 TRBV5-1 CASSSGDVALSEQFF TGCGCCAGCAGCTCCGGAGACGTAGCACTCAGTGAGCAGTTCTTC
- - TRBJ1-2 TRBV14 CASSHVATINYGYTF TGTGCCAGCAGCCATGTAGCGACTATTAACTATGGCTACACCTTC
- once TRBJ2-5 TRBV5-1 CASSVDTGGRETQYF TGCGCCAGCAGCGTGGATACAGGTGGTCGGGAGACCCAGTACTTC
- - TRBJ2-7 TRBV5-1 CASSRVSYEQYF TGCGCCAGCAGCAGGGTTTCCTACGAGCAGTACTTC
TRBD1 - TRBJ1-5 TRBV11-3 CASSSGQVPTYSNQPQHF TGTGCCAGCAGCTCCGGACAGGTACCAACATATAGCAATCAGCCCCAGCATTTT
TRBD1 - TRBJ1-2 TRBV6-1 CASRTGGHYGYTF TGTGCCAGCAGGACAGGGGGACACTATGGCTACACCTTC
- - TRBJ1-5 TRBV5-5 CASSRDPSNQPQHF TGTGCCAGCAGCAGGGACCCTAGCAATCAGCCCCAGCATTTT
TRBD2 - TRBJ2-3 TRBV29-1 CSAAGDSDTQYF TGCAGCGCGGCGGGGGACTCAGATACGCAGTATTTT
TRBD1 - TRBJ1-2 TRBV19 CASSGQGNYGYTF TGTGCCAGTAGCGGACAGGGGAACTATGGCTACACCTTC
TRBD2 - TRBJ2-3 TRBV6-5 CASSFSSGGIDTQYF TGTGCCAGCAGTTTTTCTAGCGGGGGGATAGATACGCAGTATTTT
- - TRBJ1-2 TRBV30 CAWSVGSLNYGYTF TGTGCCTGGAGTGTAGGGAGCCTTAACTATGGCTACACCTTC
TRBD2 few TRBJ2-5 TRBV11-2 CASRRTSGADGTQYF TGTGCCAGCAGGCGGACTAGCGGGGCTGACGGGACCCAGTACTTC
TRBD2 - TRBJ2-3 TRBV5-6 CASSGGESTDTQYF TGTGCCAGCAGCGGGGGGGAGAGCACAGATACGCAGTATTTT
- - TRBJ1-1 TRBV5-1 CASSGGSGLNTEAFF TGCGCCAGCAGCGGAGGTTCAGGGTTGAACACTGAAGCTTTCTTT
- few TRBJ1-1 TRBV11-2 CASSKGTEAFF TGTGCCAGCAGCAAGGGTACTGAAGCTTTCTTT
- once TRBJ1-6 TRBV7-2 CASTQVMNSPLHF TGTGCCAGCACTCAGGTGATGAATTCACCCCTCCACTTT
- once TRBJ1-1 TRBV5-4 CASSLDIDTEAFF TGTGCCAGCAGCCTTGACATCGACACTGAAGCTTTCTTT
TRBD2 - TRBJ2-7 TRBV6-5 CASSALAGGSYEQYF TGTGCCAGCAGTGCATTAGCGGGGGGCTCCTACGAGCAGTACTTC
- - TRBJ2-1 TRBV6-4 CASSDRAGNEQFF TGTGCCAGCAGTGACCGGGCCGGCAATGAGCAGTTCTTC
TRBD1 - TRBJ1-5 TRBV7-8 CASSLAGQNQPQHF TGTGCCAGCAGCTTAGCGGGACAGAATCAGCCCCAGCATTTT
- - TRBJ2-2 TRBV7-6 CASSFSHTGELFF TGTGCCAGCAGCTTTTCCCACACCGGGGAGCTGTTTTTT
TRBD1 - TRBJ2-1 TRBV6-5 CASSYSAWDREQFF TGTGCCAGCAGTTACTCGGCTTGGGACAGGGAGCAGTTCTTC
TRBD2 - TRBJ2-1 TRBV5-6 CASSLERLAVSYNEQFF TGTGCCAGCAGCTTGGAGCGGCTAGCGGTGTCCTACAATGAGCAGTTCTTC
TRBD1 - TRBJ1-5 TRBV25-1 CASSGQGNQPQHF TGTGCCAGCAGTGGACAGGGAAATCAGCCCCAGCATTTT
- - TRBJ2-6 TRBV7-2 CASSLFRTGANVLTF TGTGCCAGCAGCTTATTCCGCACTGGGGCCAACGTCCTGACTTTC
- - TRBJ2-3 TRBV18 CASSPGPSTDTQYF TGTGCCAGCTCCCCGGGACCATCGACAGATACGCAGTATTTT
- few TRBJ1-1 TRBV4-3 CASSQDSGVNTEAFF TGCGCCAGCAGCCAAGATTCAGGGGTGAACACTGAAGCTTTCTTT
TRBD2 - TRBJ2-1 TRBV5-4 CASSSSGAVYNEQFF TGTGCCAGCAGCTCTAGCGGGGCGGTCTACAATGAGCAGTTCTTC
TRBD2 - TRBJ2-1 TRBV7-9 CASSPILAGTYNEQFF TGTGCCAGCAGCCCAATACTAGCGGGGACCTACAATGAGCAGTTCTTC
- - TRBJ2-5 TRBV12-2 CASRSGTSGARGETQYF TGTGCAAGTCGCTCCGGGACTAGCGGGGCCCGTGGAGAGACCCAGTACTTC
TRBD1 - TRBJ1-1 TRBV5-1 CASSWTGGASEAFF TGCGCCAGCAGCTGGACAGGGGGCGCCTCTGAAGCTTTCTTT
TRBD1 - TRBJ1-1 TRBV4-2 CASSQERGHTEAFF TGTGCCAGCAGCCAAGAAAGGGGGCACACTGAAGCTTTCTTT
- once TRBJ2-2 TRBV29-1 CSVVIGTNTGELFF TGCAGCGTTGTTATAGGCACGAACACCGGGGAGCTGTTTTTT
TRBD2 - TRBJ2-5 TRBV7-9 CASSSLAGEETQYF TGTGCCAGCAGCTCGCTAGCGGGGGAAGAGACCCAGTACTTC
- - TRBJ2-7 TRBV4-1 CASSQGRDNSYEQYF TGCGCCAGCAGCCAAGGCCGGGACAACTCCTACGAGCAGTACTTC